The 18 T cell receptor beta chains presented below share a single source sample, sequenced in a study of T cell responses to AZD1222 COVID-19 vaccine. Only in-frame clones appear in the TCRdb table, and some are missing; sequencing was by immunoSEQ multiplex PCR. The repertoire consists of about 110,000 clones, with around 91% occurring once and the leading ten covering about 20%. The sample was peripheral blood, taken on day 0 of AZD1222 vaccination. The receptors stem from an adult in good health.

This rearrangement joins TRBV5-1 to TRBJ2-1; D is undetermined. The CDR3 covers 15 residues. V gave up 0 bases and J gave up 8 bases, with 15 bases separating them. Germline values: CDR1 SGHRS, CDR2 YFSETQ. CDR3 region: CASSLASTVAHEQFF. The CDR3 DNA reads TGCGCCAGCAGCTTGGCGTCCACAGTGGCCCATGAGCAGTTCTTC.

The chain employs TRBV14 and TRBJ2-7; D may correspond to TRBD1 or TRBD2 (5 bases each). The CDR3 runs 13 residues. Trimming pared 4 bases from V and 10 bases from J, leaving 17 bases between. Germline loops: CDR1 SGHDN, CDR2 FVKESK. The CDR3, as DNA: TGTGCCAGCAGCCGCCTCCGGGACGGCTTACAGTACTTC. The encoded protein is CASSRLRDGLQYF.

CDR3 DNA sequence: TGTGCCAGCACCGAGGGGACTAGCGGGGAAAGCACAGATACGCAGTATTTT. Its translation: CASTEGTSGESTDTQYF. This chain joins TRBV7-9 and TRBJ2-3; 13 bases align to TRBD2. The CDR3 spans 17 residues. J was trimmed by 0 bases and V by 7 bases; bases with no gene match: 7. Germline V gene lookup returns CDR1 SEHNR and CDR2 FQNEAQ (reference sequence). Based on the CDR3 plus reference TRBV7-9 and TRBJ2-3, the full variable domain is DTGVSQNPRHKITKRGQNVTFRCDPISEHNRLYWYRQTLGQGPEFLTYFQNEAQLEKSRLLSDRFSAERPKGSFSTLEIQRTEQGDSAMYLCASTEGTSGESTDTQYFGPGTRLTVL.

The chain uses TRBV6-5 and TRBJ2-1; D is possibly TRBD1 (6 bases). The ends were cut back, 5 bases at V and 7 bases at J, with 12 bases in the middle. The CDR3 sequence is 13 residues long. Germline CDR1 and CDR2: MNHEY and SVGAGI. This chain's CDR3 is CASSLGAWNEQFF. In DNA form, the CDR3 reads TGTGCCAGCAGTCTGGGGGCATGGAATGAGCAGTTCTTC.

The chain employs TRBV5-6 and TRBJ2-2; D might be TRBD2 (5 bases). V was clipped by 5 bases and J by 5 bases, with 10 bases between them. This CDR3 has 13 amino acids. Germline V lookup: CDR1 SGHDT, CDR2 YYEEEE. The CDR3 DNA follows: TGTGCCAGCAGACTTGGGGAGACCGGGGAGCTGTTTTTT. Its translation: CASRLGETGELFF.

The CDR3 protein is CASSLESLNPYEQYF. The CDR3 DNA sequence: TGCGCCAGCAGCTTGGAATCTCTCAATCCCTACGAGCAGTACTTC. The J gene is TRBJ2-7, the V gene TRBV5-1; D remains ambiguous. This CDR3 has 15 amino acids. Trimming took off 0 bases at V and 2 bases at J, with 12 bases between the two ends. Germline V gene lookup returns CDR1 SGHRS and CDR2 YFSETQ.

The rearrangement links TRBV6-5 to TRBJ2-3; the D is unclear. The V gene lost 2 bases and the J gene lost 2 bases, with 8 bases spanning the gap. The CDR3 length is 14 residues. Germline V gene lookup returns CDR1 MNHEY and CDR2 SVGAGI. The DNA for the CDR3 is TGTGCCAGCAGTTACGGGCAGCTCACAGATACGCAGTATTTT. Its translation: CASSYGQLTDTQYF.

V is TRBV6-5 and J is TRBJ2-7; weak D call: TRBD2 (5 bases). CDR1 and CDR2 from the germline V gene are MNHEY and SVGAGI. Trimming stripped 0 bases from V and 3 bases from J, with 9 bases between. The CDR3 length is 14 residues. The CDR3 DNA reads TGTGCCAGCAGTTACTCGACTGAGGGCTACGAGCAGTACTTC. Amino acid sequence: CASSYSTEGYEQYF.

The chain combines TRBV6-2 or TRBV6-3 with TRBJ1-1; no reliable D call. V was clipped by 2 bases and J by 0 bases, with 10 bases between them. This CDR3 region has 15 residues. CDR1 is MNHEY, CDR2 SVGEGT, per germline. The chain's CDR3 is CASSYGGSMNTEAFF. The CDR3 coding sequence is TGTGCCAGCAGTTACGGAGGTTCCATGAACACTGAAGCTTTCTTT.

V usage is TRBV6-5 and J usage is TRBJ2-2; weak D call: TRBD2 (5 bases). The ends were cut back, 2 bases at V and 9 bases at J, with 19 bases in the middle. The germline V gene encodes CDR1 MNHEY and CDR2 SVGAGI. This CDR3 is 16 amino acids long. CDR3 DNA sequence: TGTGCCAGCAGTTACCCCAGTACCGGGGTAATGAGGGAGCTGTTTTTT. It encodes CASSYPSTGVMRELFF.

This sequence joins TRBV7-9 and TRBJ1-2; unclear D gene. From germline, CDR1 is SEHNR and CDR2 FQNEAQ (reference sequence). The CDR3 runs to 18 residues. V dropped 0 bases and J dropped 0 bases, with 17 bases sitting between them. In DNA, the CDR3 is TGTGCCAGCAGCTTAGCCCCATGGTCGGCCGAAGCTAACTATGGCTACACCTTC. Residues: CASSLAPWSAEANYGYTF.

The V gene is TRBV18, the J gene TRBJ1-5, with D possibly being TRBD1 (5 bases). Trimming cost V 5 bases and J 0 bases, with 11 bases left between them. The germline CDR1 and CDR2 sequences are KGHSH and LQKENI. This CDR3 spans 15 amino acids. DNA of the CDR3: TGTGCCAGCTCAGCGGGACGGAATAGCAATCAGCCCCAGCATTTT. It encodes CASSAGRNSNQPQHF. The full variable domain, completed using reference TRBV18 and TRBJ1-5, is NAGVMQNPRHLVRRRGQEARLRCSPMKGHSHVYWYRQLPEEGLKFMVYLQKENIIDESGMPKERFSAEFPKEGPSILRIQQVVRGDSAAYFCASSAGRNSNQPQHFGDGTRLSIL.

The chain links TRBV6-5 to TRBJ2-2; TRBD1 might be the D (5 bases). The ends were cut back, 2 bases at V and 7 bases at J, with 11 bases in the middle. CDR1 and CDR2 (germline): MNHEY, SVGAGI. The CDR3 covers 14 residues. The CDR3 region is CASSYGQGGGELFF. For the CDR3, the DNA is TGTGCCAGCAGTTACGGTCAGGGCGGCGGGGAGCTGTTTTTT.

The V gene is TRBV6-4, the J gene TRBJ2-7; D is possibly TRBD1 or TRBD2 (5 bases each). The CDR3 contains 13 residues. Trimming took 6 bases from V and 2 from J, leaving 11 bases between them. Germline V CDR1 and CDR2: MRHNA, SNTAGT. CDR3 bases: TGTGCCAGCAGGGGACGTAAAACCTACGAGCAGTACTTC. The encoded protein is CASRGRKTYEQYF.

This CDR3 reads CSAGEGRGNSPLHF. The CDR3 nucleotides read TGCAGCGCCGGGGAGGGCAGGGGGAATTCACCCCTCCACTTT. The genes are TRBV29-1 and TRBJ1-6, with 7 bases matching TRBD1. CDR1 SQVTM and CDR2 ANQGSEA come from the germline V gene. V lost 7 bases to trimming and J lost 7 bases; unmatched junction nucleotides: 10. The CDR3 length is 14 residues.

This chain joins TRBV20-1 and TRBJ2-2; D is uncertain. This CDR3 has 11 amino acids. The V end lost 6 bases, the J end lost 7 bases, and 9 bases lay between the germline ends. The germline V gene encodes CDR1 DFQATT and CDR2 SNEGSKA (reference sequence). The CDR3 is CSATPRGELFF. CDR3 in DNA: TGCAGTGCGACCCCTCGCGGGGAGCTGTTTTTT.

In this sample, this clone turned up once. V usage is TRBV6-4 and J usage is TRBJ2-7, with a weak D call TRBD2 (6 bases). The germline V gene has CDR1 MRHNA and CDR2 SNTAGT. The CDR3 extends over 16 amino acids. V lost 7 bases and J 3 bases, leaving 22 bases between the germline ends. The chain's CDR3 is CASTGSRFGGDYEQYF. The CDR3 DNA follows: TGTGCCAGCACTGGCTCTCGGTTCGGGGGTGACTACGAGCAGTACTTC.

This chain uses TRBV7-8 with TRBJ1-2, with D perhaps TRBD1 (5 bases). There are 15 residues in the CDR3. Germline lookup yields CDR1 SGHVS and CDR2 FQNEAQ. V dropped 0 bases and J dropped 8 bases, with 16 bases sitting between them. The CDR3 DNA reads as TGTGCCAGCAGCTTAGCGCAGGCAGGGCAATCGGGCTACACCTTC. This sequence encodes CASSLAQAGQSGYTF.